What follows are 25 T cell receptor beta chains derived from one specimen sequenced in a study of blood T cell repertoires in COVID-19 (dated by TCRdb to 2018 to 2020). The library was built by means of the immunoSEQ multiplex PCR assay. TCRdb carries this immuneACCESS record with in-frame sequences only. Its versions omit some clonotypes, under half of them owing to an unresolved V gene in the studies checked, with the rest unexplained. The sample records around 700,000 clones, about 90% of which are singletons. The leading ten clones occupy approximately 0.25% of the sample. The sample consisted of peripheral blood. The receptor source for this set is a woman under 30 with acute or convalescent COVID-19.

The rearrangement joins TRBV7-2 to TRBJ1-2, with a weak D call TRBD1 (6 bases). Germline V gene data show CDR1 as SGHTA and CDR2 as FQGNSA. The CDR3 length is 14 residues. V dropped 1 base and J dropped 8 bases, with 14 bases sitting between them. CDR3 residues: CASSLVTGNVGYTF. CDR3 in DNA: TGTGCCAGCAGCTTAGTAACAGGGAATGTGGGCTACACCTTC.

The CDR3 reads CASSFTAGNTEAFF. In DNA, the CDR3 is TGTGCCAGCAGCTTCACGGCGGGGAACACTGAAGCTTTCTTT. The V gene is TRBV7-2, the J gene TRBJ1-1; no definite D call. Deletions cut 3 bases from V and 1 base from J, with 9 bases between. The CDR3 is 14 amino acids. CDR1 and CDR2 (germline): SGHTA, FQGNSA.

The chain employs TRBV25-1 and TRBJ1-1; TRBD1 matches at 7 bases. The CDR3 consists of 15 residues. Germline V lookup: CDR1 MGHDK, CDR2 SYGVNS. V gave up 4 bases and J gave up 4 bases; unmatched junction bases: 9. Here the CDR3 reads CASSVDRVRGTEAFF. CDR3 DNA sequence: TGTGCCAGCAGTGTAGACAGGGTGAGAGGCACTGAAGCTTTCTTT.

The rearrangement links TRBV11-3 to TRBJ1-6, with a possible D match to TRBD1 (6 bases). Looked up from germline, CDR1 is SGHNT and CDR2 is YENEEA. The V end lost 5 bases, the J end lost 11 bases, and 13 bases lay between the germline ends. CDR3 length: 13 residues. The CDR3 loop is CASSRDNQAPLHF. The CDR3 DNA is TGTGCCAGCAGCCGGGACAATCAAGCACCCCTCCACTTT.

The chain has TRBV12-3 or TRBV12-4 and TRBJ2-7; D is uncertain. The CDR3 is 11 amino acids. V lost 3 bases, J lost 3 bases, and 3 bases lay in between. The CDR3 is CASSFNYEQYF. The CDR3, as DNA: TGTGCCAGCAGTTTTAACTACGAGCAGTACTTC.

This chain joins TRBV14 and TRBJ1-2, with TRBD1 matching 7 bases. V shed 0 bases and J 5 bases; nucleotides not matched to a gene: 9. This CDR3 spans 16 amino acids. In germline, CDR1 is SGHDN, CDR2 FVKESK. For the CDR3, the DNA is TGTGCCAGCAGCCAAGATCGAGGGGGCGCGAGGTATGGCTACACCTTC. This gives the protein CASSQDRGGARYGYTF.

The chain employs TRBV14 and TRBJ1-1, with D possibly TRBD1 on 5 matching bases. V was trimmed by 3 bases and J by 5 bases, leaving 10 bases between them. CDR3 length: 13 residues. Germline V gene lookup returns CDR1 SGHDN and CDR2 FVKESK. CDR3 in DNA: TGTGCCAGCAGCCAGGCGGGGGGGACTGAAGCTTTCTTT. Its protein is CASSQAGGTEAFF.

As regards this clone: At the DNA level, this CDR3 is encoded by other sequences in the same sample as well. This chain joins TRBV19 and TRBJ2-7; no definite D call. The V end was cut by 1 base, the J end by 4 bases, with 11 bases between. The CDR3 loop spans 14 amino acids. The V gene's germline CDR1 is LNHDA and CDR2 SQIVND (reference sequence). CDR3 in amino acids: CASSIGGSSYEQYF. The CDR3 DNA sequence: TGTGCCAGTAGTATAGGAGGTAGCAGTTACGAGCAGTACTTC. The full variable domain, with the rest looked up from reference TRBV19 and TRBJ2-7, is DGGITQSPKYLFRKEGQNVTLSCEQNLNHDAMYWYRQDPGQGLRLIYYSQIVNDFQKGDIAEGYSVSREKKESFPLTVTSAQKNPTAFYLCASSIGGSSYEQYFGPGTRLTVT.

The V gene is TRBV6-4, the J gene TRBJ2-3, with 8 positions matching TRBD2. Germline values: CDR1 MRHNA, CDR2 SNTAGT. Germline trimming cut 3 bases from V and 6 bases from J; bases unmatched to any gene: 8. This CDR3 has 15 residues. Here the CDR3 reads CASSEGGGNQDTQYF. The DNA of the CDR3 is TGTGCCAGCAGTGAAGGCGGGGGGAACCAGGATACGCAGTATTTT.

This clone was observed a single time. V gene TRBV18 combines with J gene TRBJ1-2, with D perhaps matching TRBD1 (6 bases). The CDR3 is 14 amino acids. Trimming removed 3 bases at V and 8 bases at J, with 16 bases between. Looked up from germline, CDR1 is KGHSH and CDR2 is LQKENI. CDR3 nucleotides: TGTGCCAGCTCACCCCCAGGTCCGGGGGGCGGCTACACCTTC. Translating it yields CASSPPGPGGGYTF. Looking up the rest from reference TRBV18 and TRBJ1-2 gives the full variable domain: NAGVMQNPRHLVRRRGQEARLRCSPMKGHSHVYWYRQLPEEGLKFMVYLQKENIIDESGMPKERFSAEFPKEGPSILRIQQVVRGDSAAYFCASSPPGPGGGYTFGSGTRLTVV.

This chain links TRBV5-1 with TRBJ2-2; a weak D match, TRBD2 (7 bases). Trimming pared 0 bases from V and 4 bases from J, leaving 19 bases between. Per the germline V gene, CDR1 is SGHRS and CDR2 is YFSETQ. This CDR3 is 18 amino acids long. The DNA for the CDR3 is TGCGCCAGCAGCTTGGCCTACTTAGGGGGGGCCGTCACCGGGGAGCTGTTTTTT. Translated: CASSLAYLGGAVTGELFF.

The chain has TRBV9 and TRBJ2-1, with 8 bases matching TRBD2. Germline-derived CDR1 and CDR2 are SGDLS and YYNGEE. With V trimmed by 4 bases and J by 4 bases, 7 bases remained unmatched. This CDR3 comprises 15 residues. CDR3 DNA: TGTGCCAGCAGCCCCGGGGGGGGCCTGTACAATGAGCAGTTCTTC. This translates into CASSPGGGLYNEQFF.

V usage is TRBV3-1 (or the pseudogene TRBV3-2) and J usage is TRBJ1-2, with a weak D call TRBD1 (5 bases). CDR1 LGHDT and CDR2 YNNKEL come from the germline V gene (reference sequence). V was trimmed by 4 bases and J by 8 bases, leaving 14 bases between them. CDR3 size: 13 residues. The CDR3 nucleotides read TGTGCCAGCAGCCCCTCGGGGGTAGCCGGCTACACCTTC. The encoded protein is CASSPSGVAGYTF.

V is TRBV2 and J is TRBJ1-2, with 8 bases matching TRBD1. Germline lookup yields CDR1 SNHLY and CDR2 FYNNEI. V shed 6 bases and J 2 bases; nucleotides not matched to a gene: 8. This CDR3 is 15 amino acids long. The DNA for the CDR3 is TGTGCCAGCAGGAGCAGGACAGGGACCAACTATGGCTACACCTTC. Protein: CASRSRTGTNYGYTF.

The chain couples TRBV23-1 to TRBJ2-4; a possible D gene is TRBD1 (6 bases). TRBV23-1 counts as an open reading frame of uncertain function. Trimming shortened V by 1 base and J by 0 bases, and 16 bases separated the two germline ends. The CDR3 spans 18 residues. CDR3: CASSQLSQGTSAKNIQYF. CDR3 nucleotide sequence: TGCGCCAGCAGTCAATTGTCACAGGGAACTTCAGCCAAAAACATTCAGTACTTC.

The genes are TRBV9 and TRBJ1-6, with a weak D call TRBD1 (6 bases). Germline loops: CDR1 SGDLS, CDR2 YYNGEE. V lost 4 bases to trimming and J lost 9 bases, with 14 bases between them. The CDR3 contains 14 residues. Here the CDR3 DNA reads TGTGCCAGCAGCCCCGGGGACAAGAGTTCACCCCTCCACTTT. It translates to CASSPGDKSSPLHF.

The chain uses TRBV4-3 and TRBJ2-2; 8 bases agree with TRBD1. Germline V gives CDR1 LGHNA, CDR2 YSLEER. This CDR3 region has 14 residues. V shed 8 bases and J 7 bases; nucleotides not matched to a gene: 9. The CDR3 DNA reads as TGCGCCAGCGCCAGGGGGCCCACGAGCGGGGAGCTGTTTTTT. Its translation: CASARGPTSGELFF.

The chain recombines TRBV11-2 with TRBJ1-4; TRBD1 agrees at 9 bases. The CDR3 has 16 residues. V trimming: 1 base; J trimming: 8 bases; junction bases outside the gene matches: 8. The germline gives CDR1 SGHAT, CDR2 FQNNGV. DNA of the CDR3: TGTGCCAGCAGCTTAGTTATGGGGACAGGGATCGAAAAACTGTTTTTT. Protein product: CASSLVMGTGIEKLFF. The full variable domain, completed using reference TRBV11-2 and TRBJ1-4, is EAGVAQSPRYKIIEKRQSVAFWCNPISGHATLYWYQQILGQGPKLLIQFQNNGVVDDSQLPKDRFSAERLKGVDSTLKIQPAKLEDSAVYLCASSLVMGTGIEKLFFGSGTQLSVL.

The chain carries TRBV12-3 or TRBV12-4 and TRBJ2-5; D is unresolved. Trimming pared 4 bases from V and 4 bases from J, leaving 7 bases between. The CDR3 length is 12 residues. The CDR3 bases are TGTGCCAGCAGTTCGTACACAGAGACCCAGTACTTC. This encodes CASSSYTETQYF.

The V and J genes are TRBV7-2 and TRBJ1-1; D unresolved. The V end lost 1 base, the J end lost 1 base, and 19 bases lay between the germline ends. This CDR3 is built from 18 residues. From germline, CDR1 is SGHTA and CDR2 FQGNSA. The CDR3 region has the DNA TGTGCCAGCAGCTTAGGCGGGTATCTTGGGCCCACGAACACTGAAGCTTTCTTT. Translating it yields CASSLGGYLGPTNTEAFF.

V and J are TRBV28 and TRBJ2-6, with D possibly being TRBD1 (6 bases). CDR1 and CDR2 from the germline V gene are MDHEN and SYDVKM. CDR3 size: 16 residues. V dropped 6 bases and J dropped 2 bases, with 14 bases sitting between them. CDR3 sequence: CASRSTGKPGANVLTF. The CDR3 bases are TGTGCCAGCAGATCAACAGGGAAACCTGGGGCCAACGTCCTGACTTTC.

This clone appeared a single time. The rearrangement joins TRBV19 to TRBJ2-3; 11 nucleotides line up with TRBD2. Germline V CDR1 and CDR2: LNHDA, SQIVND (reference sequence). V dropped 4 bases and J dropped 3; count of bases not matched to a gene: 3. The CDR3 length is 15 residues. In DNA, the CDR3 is TGTGCCAGTAGTACTACTAGCGGGGGTACAGATACGCAGTATTTT. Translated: CASSTTSGGTDTQYF.

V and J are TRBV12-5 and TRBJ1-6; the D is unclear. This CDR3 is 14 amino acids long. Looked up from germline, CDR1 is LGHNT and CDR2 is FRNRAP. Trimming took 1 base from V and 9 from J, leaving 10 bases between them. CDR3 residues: CASGLAPGPSPLHF. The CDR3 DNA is TGTGCTAGTGGTTTGGCACCGGGTCCTTCACCCCTCCACTTT. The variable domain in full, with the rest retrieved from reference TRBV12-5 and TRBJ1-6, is DARVTQTPRHKVTEMGQEVTMRCQPILGHNTVFWYRQTMMQGLELLAYFRNRAPLDDSGMPKDRFSAEMPDATLATLKIQPSEPRDSAVYFCASGLAPGPSPLHFGNGTRLTVT.

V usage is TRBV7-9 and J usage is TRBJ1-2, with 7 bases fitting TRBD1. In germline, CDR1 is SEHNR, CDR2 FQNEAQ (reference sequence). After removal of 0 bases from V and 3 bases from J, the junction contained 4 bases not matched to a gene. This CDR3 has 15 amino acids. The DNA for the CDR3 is TGTGCCAGCAGCTTAGCGCGGACAGGTTACTATGGCTACACCTTC. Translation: CASSLARTGYYGYTF.

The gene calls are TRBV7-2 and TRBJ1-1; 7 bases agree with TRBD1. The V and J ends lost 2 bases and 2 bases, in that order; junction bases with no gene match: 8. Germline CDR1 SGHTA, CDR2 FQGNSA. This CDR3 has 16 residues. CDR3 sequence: CASSLFQGDINTEAFF. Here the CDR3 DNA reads TGTGCCAGCAGCTTATTCCAGGGGGATATAAACACTGAAGCTTTCTTT. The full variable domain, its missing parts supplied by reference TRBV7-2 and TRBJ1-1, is GAGVSQSPSNKVTEKGKDVELRCDPISGHTALYWYRQSLGQGLEFLIYFQGNSAPDKSGLPSDRFSAERTGGSVSTLTIQRTQQEDSAVYLCASSLFQGDINTEAFFGQGTRLTVV.